Listed here is a single T cell receptor (beta chain). This sample is part of a study of control samples from healthy donors and cancer patients. Germline V gene data show CDR1 as LNHDA and CDR2 as SQIVND (reference sequence). Deletions cut 4 bases from V and 2 bases from J, with 5 bases between. The CDR3 runs to 12 residues. Clones were sequenced by immunoSEQ multiplex PCR, and TCRdb holds only the in-frame ones, with some missing. The repertoire consists of roughly 170,000 clones, with about nine tenths occurring once and the leading ten covering 2%. The TCR sequence derives from a woman in her thirties or forties in good health. The sequenced material came from blood. The chain uses TRBV19 and TRBJ2-5; D is undetermined. This CDR3 reads CASSNYQETQYF. The CDR3 coding sequence is TGTGCCAGTAGTAACTATCAAGAGACCCAGTACTTC.